Each of the 21 T cell receptor beta chains below was sequenced from the same sample in a study of CD8 T cells in ankylosing spondylitis. TCRdb processed the 5' RACE reads anew with MiXCR; each CDR3 protein has one entry. This table has a few hundred thousand distinct CDR3 sequences, more than 9% appearing once. Material: blood, either unsorted or a sorted T cell fraction (not recorded which). The receptors were sampled from a male donor with ankylosing spondylitis or in good health (not recorded which).

This clonotype was detected many times. This chain links TRBV24-1 with TRBJ1-2, with 8 bases aligning to TRBD1. V lost 3 bases to trimming and J lost 7 bases; unmatched junction nucleotides: 24. Germline V gene sequence: CDR1 KGHDR, CDR2 SFDVKD. The CDR3 extends over 20 amino acids. As DNA, the CDR3 is TGTGCCACCAGTGATACAGGGGGGACCTTGCACCGAGATGAATACGCTGGCTACACCTTC. This codes for CATSDTGGTLHRDEYAGYTF.

This clonotype was counted many times. The rearrangement joins TRBV20-1 to TRBJ1-4; D gene ambiguous. With 7 bases removed from V and 6 bases from J, the gap between germline ends came to 12 bases. Germline V lookup: CDR1 DFQATT, CDR2 SNEGSKA (reference sequence). This CDR3 contains 12 residues. CDR3 nucleotide sequence: TGCAGTGGTCCTACAGAGTATGAAAAACTGTTTTTT. Protein sequence: CSGPTEYEKLFF.

There are many counts of this clonotype. V gene TRBV5-1 combines with J gene TRBJ2-5; TRBD2 matches at 10 bases. The ends lost 4 bases at V and 1 base at J; junction bases unmatched: 7. The CDR3 consists of 16 residues. Per the germline V gene, CDR1 is SGHRS and CDR2 is YFSETQ. CDR3 coding DNA: TGCGCCAGCAGCGGCACACTAGCGGGGTTCCAAGAGACCCAGTACTTC. Its translation: CASSGTLAGFQETQYF.

This clonotype was observed many times. This chain uses TRBV20-1 with TRBJ2-1, with D maybe TRBD2 (5 bases). Germline V gives CDR1 DFQATT, CDR2 SNEGSKA (reference sequence). V gave up 7 bases and J gave up 1 base, with 11 bases separating them. This CDR3 has 13 residues. This CDR3 is CSGAETSYNEQFF. Here the CDR3 DNA reads TGCAGTGGAGCGGAGACATCCTACAATGAGCAGTTCTTC.

This clonotype was counted ten times or more. V and J are TRBV29-1 and TRBJ2-2; 8 positions agree with TRBD2. The CDR3 covers 15 residues. Germline loops: CDR1 SQVTM, CDR2 ANQGSEA. J lost 2 bases, V lost 2 bases, and 4 bases had no gene match. CDR3 coding DNA: TGCAGCGTTGAACTACGGGGGGGAAACACCGGGGAGCTGTTTTTT. Its translation: CSVELRGGNTGELFF.

This clonotype occurred many times. The V and J genes are TRBV14 and TRBJ2-2, with unresolved D. V dropped 4 bases and J dropped 0 bases, with 12 bases sitting between them. In germline, CDR1 is SGHDN, CDR2 FVKESK. The CDR3 length is 16 residues. The CDR3 here is CASSPWTRANTGELFF. In DNA form, the CDR3 reads TGTGCCAGCAGCCCTTGGACGAGAGCGAACACCGGGGAGCTGTTTTTT.

The sample holds many counts of this clonotype. The gene calls are TRBV12-3 or TRBV12-4 and TRBJ1-2; 8 bases are a match to TRBD1. The CDR3 sequence is 15 residues long. The J segment lost 2 bases and the V segment lost 6 bases, leaving 8 bases of the junction unmatched. Here the CDR3 reads CASSYLDRVNYGYTF. The CDR3 DNA follows: TGTGCCAGCAGCTATCTGGACAGGGTAAACTATGGCTACACCTTC.

There are a few counts of this clonotype. The V and J genes are TRBV7-6 and TRBJ2-3, with D perhaps matching TRBD2 (6 bases). V was shortened by 5 bases and J by 1 base, with 22 bases between the two germline ends. This CDR3 has 18 residues. The germline CDR1 and CDR2 sequences are SGHVS and FNYEAQ. CDR3 protein: CASSPVWFGGGGTDTQYF. CDR3 DNA sequence: TGTGCCAGCAGCCCTGTCTGGTTTGGTGGCGGGGGCACAGATACGCAGTATTTT.

The chain has TRBV19 and TRBJ2-3, with 8 bases fitting TRBD1. From germline, CDR1 is LNHDA and CDR2 SQIVND (reference sequence). Trimming took 1 base from V and 6 from J; bases not matched to a gene: 9. This CDR3 spans 16 amino acids. The chain's CDR3 is CASSIARQGAGDTQYF. As DNA, the CDR3 is TGTGCCAGTAGTATAGCACGCCAGGGGGCAGGGGATACGCAGTATTTT.

A few counts support this clonotype. V gene TRBV7-2 combines with J gene TRBJ2-3; 9 bases are a match to TRBD1. The CDR3 spans 16 residues. Germline V gene sequence: CDR1 SGHTA, CDR2 FQGNSA. Trimming cost V 3 bases and J 3 bases; bases outside gene matches: 7. The CDR3: CASSLGAGTGTDTQYF. CDR3 DNA sequence: TGTGCCAGCAGCTTGGGCGCCGGGACAGGGACAGATACGCAGTATTTT.

This clonotype was found many times. The chain has TRBV10-3 and TRBJ2-5; D unclear. The germline gives CDR1 ENHRY, CDR2 SYGVKD. The CDR3 loop spans 16 amino acids. Trimming shortened V by 0 bases and J by 0 bases, and 11 bases separated the two germline ends. Written as DNA, the CDR3 is TGTGCCATCAGTGAGTCCGGCAGGCCTGACCAAGAGACCCAGTACTTC. Amino acids: CAISESGRPDQETQYF.

This clonotype was seen repeatedly, ten times or more. The chain carries TRBV3-1 and TRBJ1-1; tentative D call: TRBD1 (6 bases). V was cut by 7 bases and J by 1 base, with 13 bases left in between. The V gene's germline CDR1 is LGHDT and CDR2 YNNKEL (reference sequence). This CDR3 is built from 14 residues. CDR3 DNA: TGTGCCAGCAACCCAGGGGTGGGGAACACTGAAGCTTTCTTT. This translates into CASNPGVGNTEAFF. Combining the CDR3 with reference TRBV3-1 and TRBJ1-1 gives the whole variable domain DTAVSQTPKYLVTQMGNDKSIKCEQNLGHDTMYWYKQDSKKFLKIMFSYNNKELIINETVPNRFSPKSPDKAHLNLHINSLELGDSAVYFCASNPGVGNTEAFFGQGTRLTVV.

This clonotype was found many times. This sequence joins TRBV5-5 and TRBJ2-5; 8 positions match TRBD2. CDR3 length: 16 residues. The V segment lost 3 bases and the J segment 5 bases; nucleotides outside the gene matches: 12. Germline assignment: CDR1 SGHKS and CDR2 YYEKEE (reference sequence). The CDR3 loop reads CASSSGLAGEVETQYF. The CDR3 DNA reads TGTGCCAGCAGCTCCGGACTAGCAGGGGAAGTGGAGACCCAGTACTTC.

The sample holds many counts of this clonotype. CDR3 sequence reads: CASSLGTGRHNEQFF. CDR3 DNA: TGCGCCAGCAGCTTGGGGACAGGGAGGCACAATGAGCAGTTCTTC. The V call is TRBV5-1, the J call TRBJ2-1, with TRBD1 identical over 8 bases. The CDR3 totals 15 residues. Trimming removed 0 bases from V and 5 bases from J; junction bases left unmatched: 4. CDR1 and CDR2 (germline): SGHRS, YFSETQ.

V is TRBV7-2 and J is TRBJ1-6; D perhaps matches TRBD1 (5 bases). V lost 2 bases and J lost 6, with 8 bases in between. CDR1 and CDR2 from the germline V gene are SGHTA and FQGNSA. The CDR3 consists of 14 residues. The CDR3 loop reads CASSLTTANSPLHF. The CDR3, as DNA: TGTGCCAGCAGCTTAACGACAGCTAATTCACCCCTCCACTTT.

This clonotype was detected ten times or more. The chain links TRBV28 to TRBJ1-3, with 9 bases that match TRBD1. After removal of 6 bases from V and 4 bases from J, the junction contained 1 base not matched to a gene. CDR1 is MDHEN and CDR2 is SYDVKM in the germline V gene. This CDR3 comprises 13 residues. The chain's CDR3 is CASRGTGGNTIYF. CDR3 coding DNA: TGTGCCAGCAGGGGGACAGGGGGAAACACCATATATTTT. Full variable domain (remainder filled in from reference TRBV28 and TRBJ1-3): DVKVTQSSRYLVKRTGEKVFLECVQDMDHENMFWYRQDPGLGLRLIYFSYDVKMKEKGDIPEGYSVSREKKERFSLILESASTNQTSMYLCASRGTGGNTIYFGEGSWLTVV.

The table lists this clonotype with many counts. This rearrangement joins TRBV6-1 to TRBJ1-4; D is possibly TRBD1 (5 bases). The CDR3 spans 14 residues. Germline-derived CDR1 and CDR2 are MNHNS and SASEGT. With 6 bases removed from V and 7 bases from J, the gap between germline ends came to 15 bases. As DNA, the CDR3 is TGTGCCAGCAGACCCCAGGGTATAGGTGAAAAACTGTTTTTT. Amino acid sequence: CASRPQGIGEKLFF.

In this sample, this clonotype turned up many times. The chain is built from TRBV20-1 and TRBJ2-7; the D call may be TRBD1 or TRBD2 (5 bases each). Looked up from germline, CDR1 is DFQATT and CDR2 is SNEGSKA (reference sequence). The CDR3 runs 12 residues. The CDR3 is CRAGRDLDEQYF. Here the CDR3 DNA reads TGCAGGGCTGGTCGGGACCTTGACGAGCAGTACTTC.

This clonotype was seen only a few times. The chain carries TRBV12-3 or TRBV12-4 and TRBJ2-2; unclear D gene. This CDR3 is built from 14 residues. The V gene lost 3 bases and the J gene lost 6 bases, with 11 bases spanning the gap. The CDR3 DNA follows: TGTGCCAGCAGTTTTACAGTTATTGCCGGGGAGCTGTTTTTT. As protein: CASSFTVIAGELFF.

This clonotype has at least ten counts. The gene calls are TRBV3-1 and TRBJ1-6, with 9 bases aligning to TRBD1. This CDR3 has 16 amino acids. V dropped 7 bases and J dropped 6; count of bases not matched to a gene: 10. CDR1 LGHDT and CDR2 YNNKEL come from the germline V gene (reference sequence). The DNA for the CDR3 is TGTGCCAGCACCTACGGGACAGGGCTCGGTAATTCACCCCTCCACTTT. This translates into CASTYGTGLGNSPLHF.

Many counts were recorded for this clonotype. This chain links TRBV9 with TRBJ2-2; 7 nucleotides agree with TRBD1. The germline CDR1 and CDR2 sequences are SGDLS and YYNGEE. J lost 0 bases, V lost 5 bases, and 4 bases had no gene match. This CDR3 contains 15 residues. Here the CDR3 reads CASSPGQSNTGELFF. The CDR3 DNA is TGTGCCAGCAGTCCGGGACAGTCGAACACCGGGGAGCTGTTTTTT.